This passage covers 20 T cell receptor beta chains from one sample sequenced in a study of shared clonotypes between healthy human individuals (dated by TCRdb to about 2020). The library was prepared using the immunoSEQ multiplex PCR assay. What TCRdb holds here is the immuneACCESS table cut down to in-frame rearrangements. Part of the clones is not present; checked against another copy, under half of the missing clones reflect an unresolved V gene, and the others are unexplained. In this sample the table shows fewer than 650,000 clones, around 78% of which occur a single time. The top ten constitute over 10% of the sample. The sequencing input was PBMCs. These receptors were taken from a middle-aged woman in good health. Some clones in this sample may be carry-over from other donors' samples.

The chain uses TRBV18 and TRBJ2-2; tentatively, D is TRBD1 (6 bases). Germline CDR1 and CDR2: KGHSH and LQKENI. V gave up 5 bases and J gave up 5 bases, with 12 bases separating them. The CDR3 totals 14 residues. The CDR3 DNA reads TGTGCCAGCTCATCCGACAGGATAACCGGGGAGCTGTTTTTT. This gives the protein CASSSDRITGELFF.

With respect to this clone: A far larger clone lies a single base away; this is likely a read error. The chain employs TRBV27 and TRBJ1-1; 8 bases match TRBD1. From germline, CDR1 is MNHEY and CDR2 SMNVEV (reference sequence). The CDR3 is 16 residues long. The ends lost 4 bases at V and 1 base at J; junction bases unmatched: 8. CDR3 DNA sequence: TGTGCCAGCAGTTCCCCCTGCAGGGGGCAGAACACTGAAGCTTTCTTT. Its translation is CASSSPCRGQNTEAFF.

As regards this clone: A much larger clone is a single base away; this may be a read error. Other DNA sequences in the same sample also yield this CDR3. V usage is TRBV25-1 and J usage is TRBJ1-1; TRBD1 matches at 7 bases. This CDR3 comprises 12 residues. In germline, CDR1 is MGHDK, CDR2 SYGVNS. CDR3 in amino acids: CASSGTVTEAFF. DNA for the CDR3: TGTGCCAGCAGCGGGACAGTGACGGAAGCTTTCTTC.

V is TRBV13 and J is TRBJ2-7; 12 bases are shared with TRBD2. The trim removed 0 bases at V and 0 bases at J, leaving 6 bases unmatched. Per germline, CDR1 PRHDT and CDR2 FYEKMQ (reference sequence). The length of the CDR3 is 18 residues. CDR3 bases: TGTGCCAGCAGCTTAGGACTAGCGGGAGGTATGTACTCCTACGAGCAGTACTTC. Its protein product is CASSLGLAGGMYSYEQYF.

The chain links TRBV4-1 to TRBJ2-3; 10 bases line up with TRBD2. CDR1 is MGHRA and CDR2 is YSYEKL in the germline V gene. The CDR3 has 17 amino acids. The junction had 10 bases not matched to a gene; V was cut back by 3 bases and J by 4 bases. CDR3 sequence reads: CASSHPKREGPADTQYF. In DNA, the CDR3 is TGCGCCAGCAGCCATCCCAAGCGGGAGGGCCCGGCAGATACGCAGTATTTT.

J is TRBJ1-6 and V is TRBV7-2, with 9 bases identical to TRBD1. This CDR3 region has 16 residues. Looked up from germline, CDR1 is SGHTA and CDR2 is FQGNSA. V dropped 5 bases and J dropped 5; count of bases not matched to a gene: 7. CDR3 amino acids: CASSRTGATDNSPLHF. CDR3 DNA sequence: TGTGCCAGCAGCCGGACAGGGGCCACCGATAATTCACCCCTCCACTTT.

The V gene is TRBV7-9, the J gene TRBJ1-2, with 7 bases aligning to TRBD1. Germline V CDR1 and CDR2: SEHNR, FQNEAQ (reference sequence). This CDR3 has 14 amino acids. With V trimmed by 4 bases and J by 3 bases, 5 bases remained unmatched. The CDR3 sequence: CASSWAQGDYGYTF. DNA for the CDR3: TGTGCCAGCAGCTGGGCGCAGGGGGACTATGGCTACACCTTC.

J is TRBJ2-1 and V is TRBV18; perhaps D is TRBD1 or TRBD2 (5 bases each). Trimming took 6 bases from V and 2 from J, leaving 14 bases between them. Germline V gene sequence: CDR1 KGHSH, CDR2 LQKENI. CDR3 length equals 15 residues. CDR3 residues: CASSSGTATYNEQFF. The DNA of the CDR3 is TGTGCCAGCTCCTCCGGGACCGCGACCTACAATGAGCAGTTCTTC.

The table lists this clone with a few counts. This rearrangement joins TRBV4-1 to TRBJ2-7; 11 positions agree with TRBD2. After removal of 1 base from V and 5 bases from J, the junction contained 7 bases not matched to a gene. The CDR3 has 16 amino acids. Looked up from germline, CDR1 is MGHRA and CDR2 is YSYEKL. CDR3 protein: CASSQGTSGRWDEQYF. The CDR3 nucleotides are TGCGCCAGCAGCCAAGGAACTAGCGGGAGATGGGACGAGCAGTACTTC.

The V call is TRBV19, the J call TRBJ1-1, with a tentative D call TRBD1 (6 bases). From germline, CDR1 is LNHDA and CDR2 SQIVND (reference sequence). V lost 6 bases to trimming and J lost 1 base, with 12 bases between them. CDR3 length equals 14 residues. CDR3 sequence (DNA): TGTGCCAGTAGCGGAACAGGGCCGAACACTGAAGCTTTCTTT. This translates into CASSGTGPNTEAFF. The full variable domain, completed using reference TRBV19 and TRBJ1-1, is DGGITQSPKYLFRKEGQNVTLSCEQNLNHDAMYWYRQDPGQGLRLIYYSQIVNDFQKGDIAEGYSVSREKKESFPLTVTSAQKNPTAFYLCASSGTGPNTEAFFGQGTRLTVV.

V gene TRBV5-8 combines with J gene TRBJ2-5, with 10 bases fitting TRBD2. The CDR3 sequence is 16 residues long. Germline V gene lookup returns CDR1 SGHTS and CDR2 YDEGEE. Trimming took 4 bases from V and 0 from J; bases not matched to a gene: 6. The CDR3 sequence is CASSDGLAEYQETQYF. The DNA of the CDR3 is TGTGCCAGCAGCGACGGACTAGCGGAGTACCAAGAGACCCAGTACTTC.

CDR3 nucleotide sequence: TGTGCCAGTAGTATATCCGTCAGAAGGACAGGAGCCTCCTATGGCTACACCTTC. Translation: CASSISVRRTGASYGYTF. This rearrangement joins TRBV19 to TRBJ1-2; TRBD1 matches at 7 bases. Trimming at V came to 2 bases and at J to 4 bases, leaving 16 bases not matched to a gene. Germline lookup yields CDR1 LNHDA and CDR2 SQIVND (reference sequence). The CDR3 length is 18 residues.

This clone was found once. With a far larger clone one base away, a read error is the likely cause. The CDR3, as DNA: TGTGCCAGCAGCTTGGGCGGGGAGAGACCAAGCAATCAGCCCCAGCATTTT. Translated: CASSLGGERPSNQPQHF. The gene calls are TRBV5-6 and TRBJ1-5; D gene unclear. The CDR3 spans 17 residues. Between the trimmed V and J ends, which lost 0 bases and 1 base, there was a span of 14 bases. Germline loops: CDR1 SGHDT, CDR2 YYEEEE.

In its sample, this clone was seen a few times. V is TRBV28 and J is TRBJ1-6; TRBD1 matches 7 bases. V was clipped by 3 bases and J by 10 bases; unmatched bases: 9. The CDR3 loop spans 15 amino acids. CDR1 is MDHEN and CDR2 is SYDVKM in the germline V gene. The CDR3: CASSLGYRGESPLHF. The DNA for the CDR3 is TGTGCCAGCAGTTTGGGGTACAGGGGTGAATCACCCCTCCACTTT.

About this clone itself: The sample contains more than one DNA sequence encoding this CDR3. The V call is TRBV30, the J call TRBJ2-3; D unresolved. The CDR3 has 14 amino acids. Germline V CDR1 and CDR2: GTSNPN, SVGIG (reference sequence). V lost 0 bases and J lost 1, with 8 bases in between. The CDR3 DNA reads TGTGCCTGGAGTGTCGGGCAGCGCACAGATACGCAGTATTTT. Its protein is CAWSVGQRTDTQYF.

This chain joins TRBV5-5 and TRBJ2-1; 11 nucleotides match TRBD2. Germline V CDR1 and CDR2: SGHKS, YYEKEE (reference sequence). This CDR3 has 16 amino acids. V trimming: 5 bases; J trimming: 1 base; junction bases outside the gene matches: 5. CDR3 sequence (DNA): TGTGCCAGCAGTTCCCTAGCGGGAGGTTCCTACAATGAGCAGTTCTTC. Residues: CASSSLAGGSYNEQFF.

The chain combines TRBV14 with TRBJ2-3; no firm D call. Per the germline V gene, CDR1 is SGHDN and CDR2 is FVKESK. This CDR3 has 12 residues. V was cut by 4 bases and J by 8 bases, with 10 bases left in between. Here the CDR3 DNA reads TGTGCCAGCAGCCCCGGCCTCTCTACGCAGTATTTT. Its translation: CASSPGLSTQYF. Full variable domain (rest looked up from reference TRBV14 and TRBJ2-3): EAGVTQFPSHSVIEKGQTVTLRCDPISGHDNLYWYRRVMGKEIKFLLHFVKESKQDESGMPNNRFLAERTGGTYSTLKVQPAELEDSGVYFCASSPGLSTQYFGPGTRLTVL.

The rearrangement joins TRBV29-1 to TRBJ2-1; the D is unclear. Germline V CDR1 and CDR2: SQVTM, ANQGSEA. This CDR3 has 13 amino acids. Deletions cut 2 bases from V and 4 bases from J, with 9 bases between. The CDR3 loop reads CSVEPNSYNEQFF. CDR3 DNA sequence: TGCAGCGTTGAACCCAACAGTTACAATGAGCAGTTCTTC.

The rearrangement uses TRBV4-2 and TRBJ2-7, with unresolved D. Between the trimmed V and J ends, which lost 0 bases and 5 bases, there was a span of 11 bases. This CDR3 has 14 amino acids. Germline CDR1 LGHNA, CDR2 YNFKEQ. The CDR3 sequence: CASSQDLLSNEQYF. CDR3 in DNA: TGTGCCAGCAGCCAAGACTTATTAAGCAACGAGCAGTACTTC.

The CDR3 DNA follows: TGCGCCAGCAGCCCTGACATGAGTGGAAACACCATATATTTT. Amino acid sequence: CASSPDMSGNTIYF. The rearrangement links TRBV5-1 to TRBJ1-3, with D unclear. The CDR3 totals 14 residues. V was trimmed by 4 bases and J by 3 bases, leaving 11 bases between them. Germline lookup yields CDR1 SGHRS and CDR2 YFSETQ. The full variable domain, with the rest looked up from reference TRBV5-1 and TRBJ1-3, is KAGVTQTPRYLIKTRGQQVTLSCSPISGHRSVSWYQQTPGQGLQFLFEYFSETQRNKGNFPGRFSGRQFSNSRSEMNVSTLELGDSALYLCASSPDMSGNTIYFGEGSWLTVV.